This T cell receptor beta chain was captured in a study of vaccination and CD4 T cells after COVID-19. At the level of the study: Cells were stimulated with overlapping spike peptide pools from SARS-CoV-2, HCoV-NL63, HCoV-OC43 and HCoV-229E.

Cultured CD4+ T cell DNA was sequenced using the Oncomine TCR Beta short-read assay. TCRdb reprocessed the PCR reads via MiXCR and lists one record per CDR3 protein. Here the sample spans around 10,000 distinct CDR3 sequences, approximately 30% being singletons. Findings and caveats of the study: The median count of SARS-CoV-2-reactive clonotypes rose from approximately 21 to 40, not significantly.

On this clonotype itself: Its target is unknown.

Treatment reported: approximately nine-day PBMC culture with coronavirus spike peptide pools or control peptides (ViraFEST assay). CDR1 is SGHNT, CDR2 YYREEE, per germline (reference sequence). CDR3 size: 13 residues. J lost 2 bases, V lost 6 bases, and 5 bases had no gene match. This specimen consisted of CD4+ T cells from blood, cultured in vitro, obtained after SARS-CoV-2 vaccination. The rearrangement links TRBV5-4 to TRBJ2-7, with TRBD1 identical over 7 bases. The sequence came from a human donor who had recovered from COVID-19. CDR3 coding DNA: TGTGCCAGCAAATACAGGGGCCCCTACGAGCAGTACTTC. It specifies CASKYRGPYEQYF.